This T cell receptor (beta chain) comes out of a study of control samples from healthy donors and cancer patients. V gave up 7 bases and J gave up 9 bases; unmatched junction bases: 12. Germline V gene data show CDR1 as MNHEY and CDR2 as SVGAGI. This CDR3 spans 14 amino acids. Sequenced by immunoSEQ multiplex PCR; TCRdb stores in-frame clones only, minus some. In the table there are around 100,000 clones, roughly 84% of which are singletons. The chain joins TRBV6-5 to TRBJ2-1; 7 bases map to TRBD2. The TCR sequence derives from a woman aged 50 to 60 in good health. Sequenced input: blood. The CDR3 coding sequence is TGTGCCAGCACCCGGACTAGAGAGGCCCTTGAGCAGTTCTTC. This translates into CASTRTREALEQFF.